The source of this TCR beta chain is a study of graft-versus-host responses after intestinal transplantation. The data were produced by immunoSEQ multiplex PCR, yet TCRdb's version contains in-frame clones alone and is incomplete. The profile covers roughly 100,000 clones, with around 91% appearing a single time and about 0.18% taken by the ten largest. In regard to this clone: Its antigen remains unknown.

The CDR3 extends over 20 amino acids. Trimming took off 2 bases at V and 8 bases at J, with 32 bases between the two ends. Germline V CDR1 and CDR2: MNHEY, SMNVEV (reference sequence). The genes are TRBV27 and TRBJ2-3; the D gene is possibly TRBD2 (7 bases). Sequencing used unstimulated CD4+ T cells sorted from spleen or lymph node cells, obtained before transplant. The sequence came from a human donor who was the organ donor for an intestinal transplant. The CDR3 spells CASSLRPSGSLRGGGGTQYF. The CDR3, as DNA: TGTGCCAGCAGTTTACGCCCTAGCGGATCTTTGAGGGGTGGGGGCGGTACGCAGTATTTT.